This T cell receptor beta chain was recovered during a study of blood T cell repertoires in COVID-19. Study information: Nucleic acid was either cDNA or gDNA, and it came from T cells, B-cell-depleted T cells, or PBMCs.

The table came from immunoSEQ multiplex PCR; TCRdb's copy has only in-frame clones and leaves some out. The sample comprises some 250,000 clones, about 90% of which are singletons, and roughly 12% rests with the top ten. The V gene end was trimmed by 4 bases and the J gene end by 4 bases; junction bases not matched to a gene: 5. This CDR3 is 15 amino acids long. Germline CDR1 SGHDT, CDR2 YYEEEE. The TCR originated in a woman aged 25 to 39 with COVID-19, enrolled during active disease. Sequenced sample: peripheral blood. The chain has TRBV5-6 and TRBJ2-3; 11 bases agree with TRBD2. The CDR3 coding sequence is TGTGCCAGCAGCAATAGCGGGGGGGCCTCAGATACGCAGTATTTT. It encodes CASSNSGGASDTQYF.